The 32 T cell receptor beta chains below were found in one sample sequenced in a study of breast tumors, draining lymph nodes, adjacent tissues. TCRdb itself ran the multiplex PCR reads through MiXCR, one entry per CDR3 protein. This sample has some 140,000 distinct CDR3 sequences, with 20% to 25% found just once. Breast cancer patients provided tissue from their axillary draining lymph nodes. The sample was axillary lymph node tissue. The receptors shown here come from a female donor with breast cancer. Some clones in this sample may be carry-over from other donors' samples.

This clonotype has more than one count but fewer than ten. J is TRBJ2-2 and V is TRBV3-1; 9 bases match TRBD2. Germline values: CDR1 LGHDT, CDR2 YNNKEL (reference sequence). The CDR3 runs 15 residues. The trim removed 10 bases at V and 1 base at J, leaving 7 bases unmatched. The CDR3 DNA sequence: TGTGCCACCTCCCGAGCGGGAGGGAACACCGGGGAGCTGTTTTTT. It is translated as CATSRAGGNTGELFF.

Regarding this clonotype: The missing conserved phenylalanine or tryptophan at the end of this CDR3 makes a read error likely. This chain uses TRBV3-1 with TRBJ1-5, with D hard to call. The V end lost 0 bases, the J end lost 4 bases, and 4 bases lay between the germline ends. Germline assignment: CDR1 LGHDT and CDR2 YNNKEL (reference sequence). The CDR3 runs 13 residues. CDR3 bases: TGTGCCAGCAGCCAAGATAGGAATCAGCCCCAGCATCTT. This encodes CASSQDRNQPQHL.

This clonotype appeared many times. This rearrangement joins TRBV20-1 to TRBJ1-2; 8 bases fit TRBD1. The ends lost 6 bases at V and 5 bases at J; junction bases unmatched: 5. The length of the CDR3 is 12 residues. Germline V gene data show CDR1 as DFQATT and CDR2 as SNEGSKA (reference sequence). CDR3 region: CSARTGSYGYTF. The CDR3 DNA reads as TGCAGTGCGAGGACAGGGTCATATGGCTACACCTTC.

On this clonotype: This may be a read error, as it is one base from a much larger clone. The chain couples TRBV7-6 to TRBJ2-5, with D perhaps matching TRBD1 or TRBD2 (5 bases each). V dropped 6 bases and J dropped 6 bases, with 11 bases sitting between them. Germline V gene lookup returns CDR1 SGHVS and CDR2 FNYEAQ. The CDR3 sequence is 12 residues long. DNA for the CDR3: TGTGCCAGCAGGAATTGGGGGAAGACCCAGTACTTC. Amino acid sequence: CASRNWGKTQYF.

This clonotype was detected ten times or more. This sequence joins TRBV20-1 and TRBJ2-5; 11 bases are shared with TRBD1. This CDR3 contains 13 residues. Germline lookup yields CDR1 DFQATT and CDR2 SNEGSKA (reference sequence). The trim removed 6 bases at V and 6 bases at J, leaving 6 bases unmatched. CDR3 protein: CSAPGQGAKTQYF. The CDR3, as DNA: TGCAGTGCCCCTGGACAGGGGGCAAAGACCCAGTACTTC.

The chain links TRBV29-1 to TRBJ1-2; TRBD1 matches 7 bases. This CDR3 is built from 16 residues. The V gene's germline CDR1 is SQVTM and CDR2 ANQGSEA. The trim removed 7 bases at V and 4 bases at J, leaving 18 bases unmatched. The CDR3 DNA reads as TGCAGCGCTGCCTTAGGACAGGAGGCGATCGGCTATGGCTACACCTTC. Translation gives CSAALGQEAIGYGYTF.

This clonotype was detected many times. The chain has TRBV5-6 and TRBJ2-1; perhaps TRBD2 as D (5 bases). V shed 0 bases and J shed 7 bases, with 5 bases lying between them. The CDR3 is 12 amino acids. Germline assignment: CDR1 SGHDT and CDR2 YYEEEE. CDR3 in amino acids: CASSLERNEQFF. For the CDR3, the DNA is TGTGCCAGCAGCTTGGAGCGGAATGAGCAGTTCTTC.

This chain uses TRBV28 with TRBJ2-5; 12 nucleotides align to TRBD2. This CDR3 comprises 15 residues. Germline V CDR1 and CDR2: MDHEN, SYDVKM. Losses at the gene ends were 6 bases for V and 7 bases for J; bases not matched to a gene: 9. The CDR3 nucleotides are TGTGCCAGCAGCCTGACTAGCGGGAGTGTCGGGACCCAGTACTTC. This translates into CASSLTSGSVGTQYF.

At least ten counts were recorded for this clonotype. J is TRBJ2-5 and V is TRBV9; 8 nucleotides agree with TRBD1. In germline, CDR1 is SGDLS, CDR2 YYNGEE. The CDR3 extends over 17 amino acids. V shed 0 bases, J shed 4 bases, and the junction held 11 bases outside the gene matches. DNA for the CDR3: TGTGCCAGCAGCGTAGGATCCGCGACAGGGGCTACAGAGACCCAGTACTTC. Residues: CASSVGSATGATETQYF.

This clonotype was counted ten times or more. V and J are TRBV7-2 and TRBJ2-1, with 13 bases fitting TRBD2. The CDR3 loop spans 17 amino acids. CDR1 and CDR2 from the germline V gene are SGHTA and FQGNSA. The J segment lost 8 bases and the V segment lost 5 bases, leaving 12 bases of the junction unmatched. The CDR3 DNA follows: TGTGCCAGCAGCCCACGTGCCAGACTAGCGGGAGGTGATGAGCAGTTCTTC. It yields the protein CASSPRARLAGGDEQFF.

This clonotype was observed many times. The gene calls are TRBV20-1 and TRBJ2-3, with 7 bases identical to TRBD2. Germline CDR1 reads DFQATT; CDR2 reads SNEGSKA (reference sequence). CDR3 length equals 15 residues. Trimming took 2 bases from V and 0 from J; bases not matched to a gene: 5. In nucleotides, the CDR3 is TGCAGTGCTAGAAATTGGCGGGGGAGCACAGATACGCAGTATTTT. Translating it yields CSARNWRGSTDTQYF.

As regards this clonotype: This could be a read error, since a much larger clone is one nucleotide away. The chain has TRBV6-5 and TRBJ2-1, with 7 bases matching TRBD2. Germline lookup yields CDR1 MNHEY and CDR2 SVGAGI. The CDR3 covers 13 residues. CDR3 coding DNA: TGTGCCAGCAGTTCCCGGGACTACATGGAGCGGTTCTTC. Its translation is CASSSRDYMERFF.

The sample holds many counts of this clonotype. The J gene is TRBJ2-5, the V gene TRBV15; 7 positions match TRBD1. This CDR3 is 15 amino acids long. J gave up 2 bases and V 3 bases, and 6 bases lay outside the gene matches. Germline lookup yields CDR1 LNHNV and CDR2 YYDKDF (reference sequence). As DNA, the CDR3 is TGTGCCACCAGCAGCTACAGGGGTGATCAAGAGACCCAGTACTTC. Protein: CATSSYRGDQETQYF.

This clonotype was counted ten times or more. As DNA, the CDR3 is TGTGCCAGCTCACACGGGACCGAGAATTCACCCCTCCACTTT. Translated: CASSHGTENSPLHF. The chain recombines TRBV18 with TRBJ1-6, with TRBD1 as a possible D gene (5 bases). Between the trimmed V and J ends, which lost 4 bases and 7 bases, there was a span of 11 bases. CDR1 is KGHSH and CDR2 is LQKENI in the germline V gene. The CDR3 runs to 14 residues.

This clonotype was counted at least ten times. The gene calls are TRBV27 and TRBJ2-2; D may be TRBD1 (6 bases). Trimming took off 5 bases at V and 7 bases at J, with 8 bases between the two ends. This CDR3 contains 12 residues. Per the germline V gene, CDR1 is MNHEY and CDR2 is SMNVEV (reference sequence). The CDR3 sequence is CASSQGIGELFF. CDR3 nucleotide sequence: TGTGCCAGCAGTCAGGGGATCGGGGAGCTGTTTTTT.

On this clonotype: With a much larger clone just one base away, this may be a read error. V usage is TRBV24-1 and J usage is TRBJ2-5; no reliable D call. The CDR3 covers 13 residues. Germline V gives CDR1 KGHDR, CDR2 SFDVKD. CDR3 protein: CASSDLFAETQYF. The CDR3, as DNA: TGTGCCTCCAGTGATTTATTCGCGGAGACCCAGTACTTC.

This clonotype was found a few times. CDR3 region: CASSPWRDSGANVLTF. The CDR3 nucleotides read TGTGCCAGTAGCCCCTGGAGGGACTCTGGGGCCAACGTCCTGACTTTC. The chain combines TRBV19 with TRBJ2-6, with D perhaps matching TRBD2 (6 bases). The germline CDR1 and CDR2 sequences are LNHDA and SQIVND (reference sequence). The CDR3 runs 16 residues. With 6 bases removed from V and 0 bases from J, the gap between germline ends came to 12 bases.

This clonotype showed up just a few times. The V gene is TRBV28, the J gene TRBJ2-3, with 8 positions matching TRBD2. V trimming: 3 bases; J trimming: 3 bases; junction bases outside the gene matches: 5. Germline assignment: CDR1 MDHEN and CDR2 SYDVKM. The CDR3 runs 15 residues. The CDR3 DNA sequence: TGTGCCAGCAGTTTTTCGGGGGGGGTAACAGATACGCAGTATTTT. This codes for CASSFSGGVTDTQYF.

V is TRBV11-2 and J is TRBJ2-3; 11 positions match TRBD2. This CDR3 contains 16 residues. In germline, CDR1 is SGHAT, CDR2 FQNNGV. The V gene end was trimmed by 2 bases and the J gene end by 4 bases; junction bases not matched to a gene: 5. In DNA, the CDR3 is TGTGCCAGCAGCTTAAGACAGACTAGCGGGGCAGATACGCAGTATTTT. This gives the protein CASSLRQTSGADTQYF.

This clonotype was picked up many times. The chain uses TRBV12-3 or TRBV12-4 and TRBJ1-6; 7 bases fit TRBD1. The CDR3 is made up of 14 amino acids. The V and J ends lost 4 bases and 6 bases, in that order; junction bases with no gene match: 3. The CDR3 spells CASSSGQTNSPLHF. Written as DNA, the CDR3 is TGTGCCAGCAGTTCGGGACAGACTAATTCACCCCTCCACTTT.

This chain joins TRBV2 and TRBJ2-5, with TRBD1 matching 7 bases. Germline-derived CDR1 and CDR2 are SNHLY and FYNNEI. V shed 7 bases, J shed 5 bases, and the junction held 7 bases outside the gene matches. The CDR3 covers 13 residues. Here the CDR3 reads CASNGRGWETQYF. The CDR3 nucleotides read TGTGCCAGCAACGGCAGGGGGTGGGAGACCCAGTACTTC.

Many counts were recorded for this clonotype. The gene calls are TRBV12-3 or TRBV12-4 and TRBJ2-1; D is possibly TRBD2 (5 bases). V lost 3 bases, J lost 0 bases, and 15 bases lay in between. CDR3 length equals 17 residues. CDR3 coding DNA: TGTGCCAGCAGTTTGCAGGTCGGCGGGTCCTCCTACAATGAGCAGTTCTTC. It encodes CASSLQVGGSSYNEQFF.

Note on this clonotype: A much more abundant neighbour one base away suggests this may be a read error. This chain joins TRBV6-1 and TRBJ2-3; D ambiguous. V was pared by 6 bases and J by 4 bases, with 14 bases between. Germline values: CDR1 MNHNS, CDR2 SASEGT. The CDR3 consists of 14 residues. The CDR3 DNA reads TGTGCCAGCAGGCGAACAACTGGGGCAGATACGCAGTATTTT. This sequence encodes CASRRTTGADTQYF.

This clonotype was detected a few times. The CDR3 here is CASTPGTGNYNEQFF. The CDR3 coding sequence is TGTGCCAGTACCCCCGGGACAGGCAACTACAATGAGCAGTTCTTC. The rearrangement links TRBV19 to TRBJ2-1; 8 nucleotides line up with TRBD1. The CDR3 covers 15 residues. The junction had 8 bases not matched to a gene; V was cut back by 7 bases and J by 3 bases. From germline, CDR1 is LNHDA and CDR2 SQIVND (reference sequence).

This clonotype was recorded at least ten times. V is TRBV20-1 and J is TRBJ2-1, with 8 bases aligning to TRBD2. The V gene end was trimmed by 4 bases and the J gene end by 8 bases; junction bases not matched to a gene: 4. The CDR3 length is 12 residues. CDR1 is DFQATT and CDR2 is SNEGSKA in the germline V gene (reference sequence). In DNA, the CDR3 is TGCAGTGCTAAAGCGGGAGATGATGAGCAGTTCTTC. Translation gives CSAKAGDDEQFF.

This clonotype was seen ten or more times. The chain joins TRBV7-9 to TRBJ2-3; D gene uncertain. CDR1 and CDR2 (germline): SEHNR, FQNEAQ (reference sequence). The V end was cut by 5 bases, the J end by 2 bases, with 14 bases between. The CDR3 loop spans 15 amino acids. The CDR3 loop reads CASSPKGQSTDTQYF. CDR3 DNA sequence: TGTGCCAGCAGCCCGAAAGGGCAGTCCACAGATACGCAGTATTTT.

This clonotype was counted at least ten times. This sequence joins TRBV20-1 and TRBJ2-1, with D perhaps matching TRBD2 (6 bases). Between the trimmed V and J ends, which lost 6 bases and 9 bases, there was a span of 24 bases. The CDR3 sequence is 15 residues long. Germline CDR1 and CDR2: DFQATT and SNEGSKA (reference sequence). CDR3 in amino acids: CSATHRGGPWGEQFF. CDR3 sequence (DNA): TGCAGTGCCACACATCGCGGAGGGCCCTGGGGTGAGCAGTTCTTC.

In its sample, this clonotype was seen many times. The CDR3 region has the DNA TGTGCCAGCAGCTTTGGGACAGGGGGCATTGGAAACACCATATATTTT. It encodes CASSFGTGGIGNTIYF. The chain recombines TRBV5-6 with TRBJ1-3; 12 bases match TRBD1. The CDR3 covers 16 residues. Losses at the gene ends were 2 bases for V and 3 bases for J; bases not matched to a gene: 3. Germline-derived CDR1 and CDR2 are SGHDT and YYEEEE.

This clonotype has a count of ten or more. The chain has TRBV25-1 and TRBJ2-1; 9 bases match TRBD1. The CDR3 has 13 residues. The V segment lost 3 bases and the J segment 14 bases; nucleotides outside the gene matches: 8. Germline CDR1 reads MGHDK; CDR2 reads SYGVNS. The CDR3 protein is CASSEGQGNGKFF. The CDR3 nucleotides are TGTGCCAGCAGTGAGGGACAGGGAAATGGTAAGTTCTTC.

This clonotype showed up just a few times. The junction and the germline gene differ at one end; a read error may be behind it. The rearrangement uses TRBV5-8 and TRBJ2-6; D remains unclear. The CDR3 has 15 amino acids. Germline V gene sequence: CDR1 SGHTS, CDR2 YDEGEE. The CDR3 spells CASSLMGSGANVLTF. DNA of the CDR3: TGTGCTAGCAGCTTGATGGGCTCTGGGGCCAACGTCCTGACTTTC. Full variable domain (missing parts from reference TRBV5-8 and TRBJ2-6): EAGVTQSPTHLIKTRGQQATLRCSPISGHTSVYWYQQALGLGLQFLLWYDEGEERNRGNFPPRFSGRQFPNYSSELNVNALELEDSALYLCASSLMGSGANVLTFGAGSRLTVL.

In regard to this clonotype: Compared with germline, one end of the junction differs, possibly owing to a read error. The chain is built from TRBV3-1 and TRBJ2-2, with 8 bases lining up with TRBD2. Germline V gene lookup returns CDR1 LGHDT and CDR2 YNNKEL (reference sequence). This CDR3 comprises 17 residues. CDR3 DNA: TGTGCCAGCCGCCATTTCCGACTAGCGCCCGTGGGTGGGGAGCTGTTTTTT. It yields the protein CASRHFRLAPVGGELFF.

This clonotype was counted many times. The chain joins TRBV7-6 to TRBJ1-2; 7 bases map to TRBD1. This CDR3 comprises 15 residues. Losses at the gene ends were 2 bases for V and 4 bases for J; bases not matched to a gene: 7. Germline V gene data show CDR1 as SGHVS and CDR2 as FNYEAQ. The CDR3 DNA is TGTGCCAGCAGCTTATCCCCGCAGGGGGTCTATGGCTACACCTTC. Its translation: CASSLSPQGVYGYTF.